These 25 T cell receptor beta chains came from one sample sequenced in a study of OX40 agonist ivuxolimab in advanced cancers. TCRdb's table, derived via immunoSEQ multiplex PCR, lists solely in-frame clones and lacks some. The sample carries about 53,000 clones, 60% to 80% recorded once. This material consisted of CD4+ or CD8+ T cells sorted from blood, taken in a trial of the OX40 agonist ivuxolimab. The receptor set was obtained from an adult with an advanced solid tumor such as melanoma, head and neck, liver or kidney cancer.

This chain joins TRBV23-1 and TRBJ1-1; D is perhaps TRBD1 (5 bases). TRBV23-1 is an ORF, with its function uncertain. V lost 4 bases, J lost 10 bases, and 25 bases lay in between. CDR3 length equals 16 residues. CDR3 protein: CASSRLLNRGRVRAFF. The CDR3 DNA follows: TGCGCCAGCAGTCGACTCCTCAATAGGGGCCGCGTACGAGCTTTCTTT.

The chain links TRBV9 to TRBJ2-5; TRBD2 matches 7 bases. Germline CDR1 and CDR2: SGDLS and YYNGEE. This CDR3 comprises 17 residues. Losses at the gene ends were 1 base for V and 3 bases for J; bases not matched to a gene: 12. This CDR3 is CASSVTPLGGTKETQYF. The CDR3 DNA sequence: TGTGCCAGCAGCGTAACCCCTCTGGGCGGGACTAAAGAGACCCAGTACTTC.

The chain has TRBV18 and TRBJ2-7; D might be TRBD1 (6 bases). V lost 4 bases and J 2 bases, leaving 9 bases between the germline ends. This CDR3 spans 13 amino acids. CDR1 KGHSH and CDR2 LQKENI come from the germline V gene. CDR3 coding DNA: TGTGCCAGCTCACTTACAGGGACCTACGAGCAGTACTTC. This codes for CASSLTGTYEQYF.

The chain has TRBV28 and TRBJ1-2; 9 bases match TRBD1. The J segment lost 8 bases and the V segment lost 1 base, leaving 23 bases of the junction unmatched. Germline V gene lookup returns CDR1 MDHEN and CDR2 SYDVKM. CDR3 length: 20 residues. In nucleotides, the CDR3 is TGTGCCAGCAGTTTATTGACTCCGGGACAGGGCTTTAGTCCGATTATGGGCTACACCTTC. Its protein is CASSLLTPGQGFSPIMGYTF.

The V call is TRBV6-1, the J call TRBJ1-1; 9 bases agree with TRBD1. Germline trimming cut 6 bases from V and 3 bases from J; bases unmatched to any gene: 2. Germline V gene sequence: CDR1 MNHNS, CDR2 SASEGT. This CDR3 is 13 amino acids long. CDR3: CASRDRGYTEAFF. The CDR3 bases are TGTGCCAGCAGGGACAGGGGATACACTGAAGCTTTCTTT.

This clone was detected only a few times. The chain carries TRBV7-9 and TRBJ1-2; 8 bases are shared with TRBD1. Germline assignment: CDR1 SEHNR and CDR2 FQNEAQ (reference sequence). The junction had 5 bases not matched to a gene; V was cut back by 1 base and J by 4 bases. This CDR3 contains 15 residues. The CDR3 loop reads CASSLGTGTSYGYTF. CDR3 bases: TGTGCCAGCAGCTTAGGGACAGGGACCTCCTATGGCTACACCTTC.

The rearrangement joins TRBV5-1 to TRBJ2-3; 15 positions agree with TRBD2. The germline gives CDR1 SGHRS, CDR2 YFSETQ. The junction had 4 bases not matched to a gene; V was cut back by 4 bases and J by 4 bases. The CDR3 is 16 residues long. DNA of the CDR3: TGCGCCAGCAGCAGGTGGACTAGCGGGGGGGCAGATACGCAGTATTTT. This codes for CASSRWTSGGADTQYF.

J is TRBJ2-5 and V is TRBV6-4; no firm D call. The V gene's germline CDR1 is MRHNA and CDR2 SNTAGT. This CDR3 comprises 17 residues. Trimming cost V 4 bases and J 5 bases, with 23 bases left between them. This chain's CDR3 is CASSGLGRESPRETQYF. The CDR3 region has the DNA TGTGCCAGCAGTGGTTTGGGTCGCGAGTCCCCCCGGGAGACCCAGTACTTC.

This rearrangement joins TRBV5-1 to TRBJ1-5, with D possibly TRBD1 on 5 matching bases. V lost 1 base to trimming and J lost 0 bases, with 8 bases between them. CDR3 length: 15 residues. Germline V CDR1 and CDR2: SGHRS, YFSETQ. The CDR3 DNA reads TGCGCCAGCAGCTTGCTAGGGGTTAGCAATCAGCCCCAGCATTTT. This gives the protein CASSLLGVSNQPQHF.

The J gene is TRBJ2-7, the V gene TRBV9; D possibly corresponds to TRBD2 (6 bases). CDR1 and CDR2 from the germline V gene are SGDLS and YYNGEE. Between the trimmed V and J ends, which lost 4 bases and 4 bases, there was a span of 15 bases. This CDR3 is 14 amino acids long. Written as DNA, the CDR3 is TGTGCCAGCAGCCCCCAGGCTAGCGCGTACGAGCAGTACTTC. Its protein product is CASSPQASAYEQYF.

The chain carries TRBV19 and TRBJ2-7; D gene ambiguous. The germline V gene encodes CDR1 LNHDA and CDR2 SQIVND (reference sequence). The V end lost 4 bases, the J end lost 2 bases, and 9 bases lay between the germline ends. CDR3 length: 13 residues. CDR3 protein: CASSTGPAYEQYF. The CDR3 DNA reads as TGTGCCAGTAGTACCGGACCGGCCTACGAGCAGTACTTC. Full variable domain (remainder filled in from reference TRBV19 and TRBJ2-7): DGGITQSPKYLFRKEGQNVTLSCEQNLNHDAMYWYRQDPGQGLRLIYYSQIVNDFQKGDIAEGYSVSREKKESFPLTVTSAQKNPTAFYLCASSTGPAYEQYFGPGTRLTVT.

The chain is built from TRBV27 and TRBJ2-3; 10 nucleotides line up with TRBD1. The CDR3 runs to 12 residues. Germline CDR1 MNHEY, CDR2 SMNVEV (reference sequence). V trimming: 6 bases; J trimming: 7 bases; junction bases outside the gene matches: 1. The CDR3: CASRGQGNTQYF. CDR3 coding DNA: TGTGCCAGCAGGGGACAGGGGAATACGCAGTATTTT.

The chain joins TRBV25-1 to TRBJ1-4; TRBD1 aligns across 7 bases. CDR1 MGHDK and CDR2 SYGVNS come from the germline V gene. There are 13 residues in the CDR3. V lost 5 bases and J lost 6; bases outside the gene matches: 3. CDR3 nucleotides: TGTGCCAGCAGTCAGACAGGGTATGAAAAACTGTTTTTT. It encodes CASSQTGYEKLFF.

J is TRBJ1-5 and V is TRBV10-1; D gene unclear. Germline assignment: CDR1 WNHNN and CDR2 SYGVQD (reference sequence). This CDR3 region has 13 residues. The V and J ends lost 4 bases and 7 bases respectively, with 11 bases between them. The CDR3 loop reads CASSANLQQPQHF. CDR3 coding DNA: TGCGCCAGCAGTGCCAACTTACAGCAGCCCCAGCATTTT.

This chain joins TRBV28 and TRBJ1-5; D call uncertain. The CDR3 spans 13 residues. CDR1 and CDR2 (germline): MDHEN, SYDVKM. With 8 bases removed from V and 7 bases from J, the gap between germline ends came to 15 bases. CDR3 amino acids: CASDPGSSQPQHF. The CDR3 nucleotides read TGTGCCAGCGACCCTGGGAGTTCCCAGCCCCAGCATTTT.

The chain joins TRBV18 to TRBJ1-6; 10 nucleotides line up with TRBD1. Germline V gene sequence: CDR1 KGHSH, CDR2 LQKENI. V gave up 6 bases and J gave up 7 bases; unmatched junction bases: 9. This CDR3 spans 16 amino acids. The CDR3 region is CASSSDRQGANSPLHF. The DNA of the CDR3 is TGTGCCAGCTCCTCGGATCGACAGGGGGCGAATTCACCCCTCCACTTT.

The J gene is TRBJ1-1, the V gene TRBV2, with D unclear. The germline V and J ends were trimmed by 7 bases and 0 bases, with 15 bases remaining between them. Germline CDR1 reads SNHLY; CDR2 reads FYNNEI. The CDR3 has 15 amino acids. CDR3 sequence reads: CASTQRAVLNTEAFF. The CDR3 coding sequence is TGTGCCAGCACTCAACGAGCCGTCTTGAACACTGAAGCTTTCTTT.

V usage is TRBV9 and J usage is TRBJ1-2, with D perhaps matching TRBD1 (6 bases). V lost 3 bases and J 6 bases, leaving 15 bases between the germline ends. This CDR3 spans 14 amino acids. Germline assignment: CDR1 SGDLS and CDR2 YYNGEE. The CDR3 loop reads CASSARGRGDGYTF. The CDR3 DNA reads as TGTGCCAGCAGCGCTAGGGGCAGGGGAGATGGCTACACCTTC.

The chain has TRBV5-5 and TRBJ1-4; D gene unclear. From germline, CDR1 is SGHKS and CDR2 YYEKEE (reference sequence). Trimming cost V 0 bases and J 7 bases, with 13 bases left between them. The CDR3 totals 15 residues. CDR3 amino acids: CASSLATGRGEKLFF. In nucleotides, the CDR3 is TGTGCCAGCAGCTTGGCCACCGGAAGAGGTGAAAAACTGTTTTTT.

The rearrangement joins TRBV29-1 to TRBJ1-4; D not certain. This CDR3 has 11 amino acids. Germline CDR1 reads SQVTM; CDR2 reads ANQGSEA. Trimming removed 4 bases from V and 8 bases from J, with 8 bases in between. Here the CDR3 reads CSVGVGEKLFF. The CDR3 DNA reads TGCAGCGTTGGGGTAGGGGAAAAACTGTTTTTT. The full variable domain, rest sourced from reference TRBV29-1 and TRBJ1-4, is SAVISQKPSRDICQRGTSLTIQCQVDSQVTMMFWYRQQPGQSLTLIATANQGSEATYESGFVIDKFPISRPNLTFSTLTVSNMSPEDSSIYLCSVGVGEKLFFGSGTQLSVL.

The V and J genes are TRBV5-1 and TRBJ2-5, with D perhaps TRBD2 (7 bases). V shed 6 bases and J shed 4 bases, with 16 bases lying between them. The V gene's germline CDR1 is SGHRS and CDR2 YFSETQ. The CDR3 is 14 residues long. The CDR3 sequence: CASTRGGVGETQYF. CDR3 bases: TGCGCCAGCACCCGAGGGGGGGTGGGAGAGACCCAGTACTTC.

This chain joins TRBV7-2 and TRBJ1-5; 7 bases are a match to TRBD1. CDR1 and CDR2 from the germline V gene are SGHTA and FQGNSA. Trimming cost V 5 bases and J 9 bases; bases outside gene matches: 7. This CDR3 region has 13 residues. Here the CDR3 DNA reads TGTGCCAGCAGCCCGTACCGACAGGGGCCCCAGCATTTT. Residues: CASSPYRQGPQHF. The full variable domain, in which reference TRBV7-2 and TRBJ1-5 provide the parts outside the CDR3, is GAGVSQSPSNKVTEKGKDVELRCDPISGHTALYWYRQSLGQGLEFLIYFQGNSAPDKSGLPSDRFSAERTGGSVSTLTIQRTQQEDSAVYLCASSPYRQGPQHFGDGTRLSIL.

The V gene is TRBV5-4, the J gene TRBJ1-1, with TRBD1 matching over 7 bases. J gave up 4 bases and V 1 base, and 4 bases lay outside the gene matches. This CDR3 region has 14 residues. Germline V gene lookup returns CDR1 SGHNT and CDR2 YYREEE (reference sequence). The CDR3 spells CASSLSDRLTEAFF. The CDR3 DNA reads TGTGCCAGCAGCTTGTCGGACAGGCTCACTGAAGCTTTCTTT. The full variable domain, its missing parts supplied by reference TRBV5-4 and TRBJ1-1, is ETGVTQSPTHLIKTRGQQVTLRCSSQSGHNTVSWYQQALGQGPQFIFQYYREEENGRGNFPPRFSGLQFPNYSSELNVNALELDDSALYLCASSLSDRLTEAFFGQGTRLTVV.

The chain employs TRBV7-9 and TRBJ2-5; possibly TRBD2 for D (6 bases). The germline V gene has CDR1 SEHNR and CDR2 FQNEAQ (reference sequence). V was pared by 1 base and J by 1 base, with 10 bases between. The CDR3 is 15 amino acids. The CDR3 loop reads CASSLVGTFQETQYF. CDR3 DNA sequence: TGTGCCAGCAGCTTAGTAGGGACTTTCCAAGAGACCCAGTACTTC. Supplemented by reference TRBV7-9 and TRBJ2-5, the full variable domain reads DTGVSQNPRHKITKRGQNVTFRCDPISEHNRLYWYRQTLGQGPEFLTYFQNEAQLEKSRLLSDRFSAERPKGSFSTLEIQRTEQGDSAMYLCASSLVGTFQETQYFGPGTRLLVL.

The chain uses TRBV19 and TRBJ1-2; no clear D. Trimming took 6 bases from V and 4 from J, leaving 12 bases between them. The CDR3 spans 13 residues. Germline V gives CDR1 LNHDA, CDR2 SQIVND (reference sequence). As DNA, the CDR3 is TGTGCCAGTAGGACGCCGGGAGGCTATGGCTACACCTTC. Protein: CASRTPGGYGYTF.